The text below deals with one TCR beta chain. The method was immunoSEQ multiplex PCR; TCRdb's version includes in-frame clones alone and lacks a portion of them. This table has 45,000 to 50,000 clones, 94% appearing once. This entry comes from a study of T cell changes during pregnancy in multiple sclerosis. The starting material was CD8+ T cells from peripheral blood mononuclear cells, obtained before pregnancy. This clonotype was obtained from a female donor with multiple sclerosis, enrolled in a pregnancy study.

The DNA of the CDR3 is TGCGCCAGCAGCTTTAAGCCCGCTGCAGGCACTGAAGCTTTCTTT. It is translated as CASSFKPAAGTEAFF. The chain uses TRBV5-1 and TRBJ1-1; D not resolved. V was trimmed by 2 bases and J by 4 bases, leaving 15 bases between them. The V gene's germline CDR1 is SGHRS and CDR2 YFSETQ. This CDR3 comprises 15 residues.